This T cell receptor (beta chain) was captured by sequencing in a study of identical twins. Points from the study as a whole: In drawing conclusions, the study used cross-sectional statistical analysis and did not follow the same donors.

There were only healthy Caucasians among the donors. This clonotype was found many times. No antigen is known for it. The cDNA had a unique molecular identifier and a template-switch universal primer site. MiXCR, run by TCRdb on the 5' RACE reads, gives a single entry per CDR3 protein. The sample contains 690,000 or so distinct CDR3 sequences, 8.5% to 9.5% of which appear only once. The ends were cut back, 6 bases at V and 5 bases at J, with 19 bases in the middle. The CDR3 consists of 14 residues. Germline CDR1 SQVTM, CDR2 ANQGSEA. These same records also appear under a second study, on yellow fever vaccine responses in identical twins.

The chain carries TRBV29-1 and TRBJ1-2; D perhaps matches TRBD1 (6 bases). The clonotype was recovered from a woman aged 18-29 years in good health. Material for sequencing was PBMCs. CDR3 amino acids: CSVRQAAGAYGYTF. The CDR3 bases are TGCAGCGTAAGACAGGCCGCGGGGGCATATGGCTACACCTTC. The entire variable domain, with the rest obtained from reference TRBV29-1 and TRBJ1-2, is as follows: SAVISQKPSRDICQRGTSLTIQCQVDSQVTMMFWYRQQPGQSLTLIATANQGSEATYESGFVIDKFPISRPNLTFSTLTVSNMSPEDSSIYLCSVRQAAGAYGYTFGSGTRLTVV.